This entry lists 17 T cell receptor beta chains sequenced from one sample in a study of shared clonotypes between healthy human individuals. Sequencing was performed with immunoSEQ multiplex PCR; in TCRdb, only in-frame clones are kept and a portion is missing. The repertoire consists of approximately 2.1 million clones, with 85% to 95% occurring once and the leading ten covering about 0.37%. The sequenced sample consisted of naive CD4+ T cells from PBMCs. Subset reported: CD45RA+ positively selected. The receptors stem from a young man in good health. Some clones in this sample may be carry-over from other donors' samples.

CDR3 loop: CASSGPPPGGQNTGELFF. The CDR3 DNA is TGCGCCAGCAGCGGCCCCCCACCCGGGGGACAGAACACCGGGGAGCTGTTTTTT. The V and J genes are TRBV5-1 and TRBJ2-2; possibly TRBD1 or TRBD2 for D (6 bases each). The V gene's germline CDR1 is SGHRS and CDR2 YFSETQ. V was cut by 4 bases and J by 1 base, with 20 bases left in between. This CDR3 is 18 amino acids long.

V gene TRBV25-1 combines with J gene TRBJ2-4; TRBD1 aligns across 10 bases. Germline V gene data show CDR1 as MGHDK and CDR2 as SYGVNS. The junction had 4 bases not matched to a gene; V was cut back by 6 bases and J by 8 bases. This CDR3 contains 13 residues. CDR3 DNA sequence: TGTGCCAGCAGCCGGGACAGGGGCTACATTCAGTACTTC. Its translation is CASSRDRGYIQYF.

In this sample, this clone turned up once. The chain is built from TRBV5-1 and TRBJ2-1, with TRBD2 identical over 7 bases. Unmatched junction bases numbered 6, after V lost 4 bases and J lost 2 bases. Germline loops: CDR1 SGHRS, CDR2 YFSETQ. The CDR3 totals 15 residues. CDR3 in amino acids: CASSPASGTYNEQFF. Here the CDR3 DNA reads TGCGCCAGCAGCCCCGCTAGCGGTACCTACAATGAGCAGTTCTTC.

This clone was observed a handful of times. The CDR3 sequence: CASSSQGARNQPQHF. CDR3 DNA: TGTGCCAGCAGTTCTCAGGGGGCCCGTAATCAGCCCCAGCATTTT. V is TRBV2 and J is TRBJ1-5; 8 positions match TRBD1. The V gene end was trimmed by 5 bases and the J gene end by 4 bases; junction bases not matched to a gene: 7. Germline assignment: CDR1 SNHLY and CDR2 FYNNEI. This CDR3 spans 15 amino acids.

Remarks on this clone: The sample contains more than one DNA sequence encoding this CDR3. The chain uses TRBV5-4 and TRBJ2-5; 11 positions match TRBD2. V trimming: 0 bases; J trimming: 4 bases; junction bases outside the gene matches: 2. CDR1 and CDR2 from the germline V gene are SGHNT and YYREEE (reference sequence). This CDR3 is built from 15 residues. The DNA for the CDR3 is TGTGCCAGCAGCTTGGCCGGACTAGCGGGAGAGACCCAGTACTTC. Its translation: CASSLAGLAGETQYF. Drawing the rest from reference TRBV5-4 and TRBJ2-5, the complete variable domain is ETGVTQSPTHLIKTRGQQVTLRCSSQSGHNTVSWYQQALGQGPQFIFQYYREEENGRGNFPPRFSGLQFPNYSSELNVNALELDDSALYLCASSLAGLAGETQYFGPGTRLLVL.

The chain joins TRBV28 to TRBJ1-2, with 7 bases lining up with TRBD1. Losses at the gene ends were 5 bases for V and 2 bases for J; bases not matched to a gene: 11. CDR1 is MDHEN and CDR2 is SYDVKM in the germline V gene. This CDR3 spans 16 amino acids. CDR3 in amino acids: CASSDTLGQPNYGYTF. CDR3 nucleotide sequence: TGTGCCAGCAGTGACACACTGGGACAGCCGAACTATGGCTACACCTTC.

The CDR3 sequence is CASSSIPTDTQYF. CDR3 coding DNA: TGCGCCAGCAGCTCAATCCCCACAGATACGCAGTATTTT. The V call is TRBV5-1, the J call TRBJ2-3; D is unresolved. There are 13 residues in the CDR3. The V end was cut by 3 bases, the J end by 2 bases, with 7 bases between. Germline V lookup: CDR1 SGHRS, CDR2 YFSETQ.

The rearrangement links TRBV5-5 to TRBJ1-1; possible D gene TRBD1, 5 bases. Between the trimmed V and J ends, which lost 2 bases and 5 bases, there was a span of 19 bases. This CDR3 has 16 amino acids. Germline CDR1 is SGHKS and CDR2 is YYEKEE (reference sequence). The CDR3 is CASSFLRDASGTEAFF. The CDR3 DNA reads as TGTGCCAGCAGCTTTCTCCGGGACGCGTCTGGTACTGAAGCTTTCTTT.

This clone has just a few counts. V usage is TRBV19 and J usage is TRBJ1-5; TRBD1 matches at 7 bases. CDR3 length equals 15 residues. The germline V gene encodes CDR1 LNHDA and CDR2 SQIVND (reference sequence). The trim removed 6 bases at V and 2 bases at J, leaving 7 bases unmatched. The CDR3 DNA is TGTGCCAGTAGCCCGACAGGGTTGGGCAATCAGCCCCAGCATTTT. Encoded protein: CASSPTGLGNQPQHF.

The gene calls are TRBV4-1 and TRBJ2-3; a possible D gene is TRBD2 (5 bases). Germline lookup yields CDR1 MGHRA and CDR2 YSYEKL. Trimming cost V 2 bases and J 4 bases, with 10 bases left between them. The CDR3 is 14 amino acids. The CDR3 spells CASSQPGVSDTQYF. DNA for the CDR3: TGCGCCAGCAGCCAACCCGGGGTCTCAGATACGCAGTATTTT.

The chain recombines TRBV10-3 with TRBJ2-1; 8 bases line up with TRBD2. Per the germline V gene, CDR1 is ENHRY and CDR2 is SYGVKD. Trimming cost V 10 bases and J 1 base; bases outside gene matches: 9. The CDR3 extends over 15 amino acids. This CDR3 is CATTAGGGSYNEQFF. For the CDR3, the DNA is TGTGCCACCACGGCGGGAGGAGGGTCCTACAATGAGCAGTTCTTC.

The J gene is TRBJ1-1, the V gene TRBV5-4, with unresolved D. Germline V CDR1 and CDR2: SGHNT, YYREEE (reference sequence). The CDR3 is 15 residues long. V was trimmed by 4 bases and J by 5 bases, leaving 18 bases between them. The CDR3 region is CASSPDGRRKTEAFF. The CDR3, as DNA: TGTGCCAGCAGCCCGGACGGTCGGAGGAAGACTGAAGCTTTCTTT.

The chain joins TRBV5-1 to TRBJ2-5; tentatively, D is TRBD1 or TRBD2 (6 bases each). V shed 0 bases and J shed 5 bases, with 14 bases lying between them. The germline V gene has CDR1 SGHRS and CDR2 YFSETQ. The CDR3 runs 15 residues. The CDR3 nucleotides are TGCGCCAGCAGCTTGGAGGGGGGAGCATGGGAGACCCAGTACTTC. This codes for CASSLEGGAWETQYF.

The chain carries TRBV7-5 and TRBJ2-3; the DNA was not used to check the table's D call, TRBD2. TRBV7-5 is annotated as a pseudogene. The CDR3 extends over 16 amino acids. The CDR3 coding sequence is TGTGCCAGAAGCTTTAGTTTCAGGACTAGTTCAGATACGCAGTATTTT. Its translation: CARSFSFRTSSDTQYF.

The V and J genes are TRBV18 and TRBJ2-7; 9 bases are shared with TRBD1. J was trimmed by 4 bases and V by 6 bases; bases with no gene match: 13. The CDR3 loop spans 16 amino acids. Per the germline V gene, CDR1 is KGHSH and CDR2 is LQKENI. Here the CDR3 DNA reads TGTGCCAGCTCCCCCCCCATGGGACAGGGATCTTACGAGCAGTACTTC. Its translation is CASSPPMGQGSYEQYF.

This clone came up a few times. V is TRBV28 and J is TRBJ2-7; 7 bases align to TRBD1. CDR1 and CDR2 from the germline V gene are MDHEN and SYDVKM. The CDR3 length is 14 residues. V trimming: 6 bases; J trimming: 4 bases; junction bases outside the gene matches: 9. CDR3 sequence reads: CASSSTTGRYEQYF. Written as DNA, the CDR3 is TGTGCCAGCAGCTCGACGACAGGGAGATACGAGCAGTACTTC.

The V call is TRBV5-1, the J call TRBJ1-3; tentative D call: TRBD1 (5 bases). Trimming removed 4 bases at V and 0 bases at J, with 11 bases between. This CDR3 contains 15 residues. CDR1 and CDR2 (germline): SGHRS, YFSETQ. This CDR3 reads CASSPGRTSGNTIYF. The CDR3 DNA reads TGCGCCAGCAGCCCGGGACGGACCTCTGGAAACACCATATATTTT.